A single sample is the source of the 28 T cell receptor beta chains below, sequenced in a study of Ad26.COV2.S vaccination and SARS-CoV-2 variants. Described treatment: some 19 received Ad26.COV2.S at low or high dose, single or two shots; about 5 received placebo; per-sample allocation not given. The samples were gathered on day 63 after the first injection of vaccine or placebo. Sequenced by immunoSEQ multiplex PCR; TCRdb stores in-frame clones only, minus some. The sample contains over 400,000 clones, about 90% of which appear only once. Sequencing was performed on peripheral blood, taken in a trial of Ad26.COV2.S vaccine versus placebo. These receptors originate from a person between 18 and 65 years old who received the Ad26.COV2.S COVID-19 vaccine or a placebo.

This chain uses TRBV4-3 with TRBJ1-6; D ambiguous. This CDR3 region has 15 residues. Germline assignment: CDR1 LGHNA and CDR2 YSLEER. Trimming cost V 4 bases and J 6 bases, with 13 bases left between them. CDR3 residues: CASSLGRSFNSPLHF. The CDR3 region has the DNA TGCGCCAGCAGCCTAGGACGGTCGTTTAATTCACCCCTCCACTTT.

The rearrangement joins TRBV7-2 to TRBJ2-5; D is uncertain. The CDR3 runs 11 residues. Trimming took 3 bases from V and 6 from J, leaving 5 bases between them. The V gene's germline CDR1 is SGHTA and CDR2 FQGNSA. The CDR3 DNA is TGTGCCAGCAGCTTGTCCAAGACCCAGTACTTC. Protein product: CASSLSKTQYF.

This chain links TRBV30 with TRBJ1-4, with D hard to call. V lost 4 bases, J lost 0 bases, and 12 bases lay in between. The CDR3 has 15 amino acids. The germline V gene encodes CDR1 GTSNPN and CDR2 SVGIG (reference sequence). CDR3 region: CAWKPLVATNEKLFF. In DNA, the CDR3 is TGTGCCTGGAAGCCACTGGTTGCAACTAATGAAAAACTGTTTTTT.

The chain has TRBV4-3 and TRBJ1-6; TRBD1 might be the D (5 bases). The CDR3 length is 18 residues. V lost 0 bases and J 2 bases, leaving 14 bases between the germline ends. Germline-derived CDR1 and CDR2 are LGHNA and YSLEER. The CDR3 sequence is CASSQELWGVTYNSPLHF. CDR3 nucleotides: TGCGCCAGCAGCCAAGAATTGTGGGGGGTAACCTATAATTCACCCCTCCACTTT.

This chain uses TRBV24-1 with TRBJ2-3; D is possibly TRBD1 (6 bases). Trimming shortened V by 11 bases and J by 5 bases, and 19 bases separated the two germline ends. CDR1 is KGHDR, CDR2 SFDVKD, per germline. This CDR3 is built from 14 residues. The CDR3 nucleotides are TGTGCCAGCGCCCCCCAGGGGAGAGGAGATACGCAGTATTTT. Protein: CASAPQGRGDTQYF.

The chain links TRBV27 to TRBJ1-3; D possibly corresponds to TRBD1 (5 bases). V lost 6 bases and J lost 4, with 16 bases in between. CDR1 is MNHEY and CDR2 is SMNVEV in the germline V gene (reference sequence). This CDR3 is built from 15 residues. CDR3 sequence reads: CASSPWGVGGNTIYF. The CDR3 bases are TGTGCCAGCAGCCCGTGGGGGGTAGGAGGAAACACCATATATTTT.

Points on this clone: The sample carries other DNA sequences with the same CDR3. The chain is built from TRBV28 and TRBJ2-7; the match to TRBD2 covers 12 bases. CDR3 length: 15 amino acids. Unmatched junction bases numbered 3, after V lost 4 bases and J lost 2 bases. Germline V gene sequence: CDR1 MDHEN, CDR2 SYDVKM. The CDR3 sequence: CASSSPSGGAYEQYF. The CDR3 DNA follows: TGTGCCAGCAGTTCTCCTAGCGGGGGGGCCTACGAGCAGTACTTC. Full variable domain (missing parts from reference TRBV28 and TRBJ2-7): DVKVTQSSRYLVKRTGEKVFLECVQDMDHENMFWYRQDPGLGLRLIYFSYDVKMKEKGDIPEGYSVSREKKERFSLILESASTNQTSMYLCASSSPSGGAYEQYFGPGTRLTVT.

This clone has just one count. The chain has TRBV5-3 and TRBJ1-2; D is perhaps TRBD1 (6 bases). TRBV5-3 is an ORF, with its function uncertain. Trimming removed 7 bases at V and 2 bases at J, with 12 bases between. This CDR3 comprises 13 residues. CDR3 DNA: TGTGCCAGACCTCAACAGGGAAACTATGGCTACACCTTC. Protein: CARPQQGNYGYTF.

Details on this clone: Other DNA sequences in this sample translate to the same CDR3. The chain is built from TRBV28 and TRBJ2-7; D unresolved. There are 10 residues in the CDR3. V lost 6 bases, J lost 3 bases, and 3 bases lay in between. Germline values: CDR1 MDHEN, CDR2 SYDVKM. The CDR3 DNA follows: TGTGCCAGCAGCAACTACGAGCAGTACTTC. This encodes CASSNYEQYF.

V and J are TRBV4-1 and TRBJ2-5; D is possibly TRBD1 or TRBD2 (6 bases each). Germline V lookup: CDR1 MGHRA, CDR2 YSYEKL. The V gene lost 0 bases and the J gene lost 7 bases, with 15 bases spanning the gap. The CDR3 is made up of 15 amino acids. CDR3 in DNA: TGCGCCAGCAGCCAAGATGACAGGCCCGGGGGGACCCAGTACTTC. Protein: CASSQDDRPGGTQYF.

Comments on this clone: Other DNA variants within this sample encode the same CDR3. The gene calls are TRBV29-1 and TRBJ1-2; D is undetermined. V lost 0 bases and J lost 4, with 0 bases in between. The length of the CDR3 is 10 residues. The germline CDR1 and CDR2 sequences are SQVTM and ANQGSEA. The CDR3 region has the DNA TGCAGCGTTGAAGACTATGGCTACACCTTC. It codes for CSVEDYGYTF. Full variable domain (outside the CDR3, taken from reference TRBV29-1 and TRBJ1-2): SAVISQKPSRDICQRGTSLTIQCQVDSQVTMMFWYRQQPGQSLTLIATANQGSEATYESGFVIDKFPISRPNLTFSTLTVSNMSPEDSSIYLCSVEDYGYTFGSGTRLTVV.

The chain uses TRBV6-5 and TRBJ1-6, with D possibly matching TRBD1 (6 bases). The CDR3 extends over 15 amino acids. Deletions cut 6 bases from V and 11 bases from J, with 20 bases between. Germline V gives CDR1 MNHEY, CDR2 SVGAGI. CDR3 bases: TGTGCCAGCAGCTATCAACAGGGCGGAGGGGCACCCCTCCACTTT. This translates into CASSYQQGGGAPLHF.

The chain carries TRBV19 and TRBJ2-7; 7 nucleotides line up with TRBD2. Germline CDR1 and CDR2: LNHDA and SQIVND (reference sequence). This CDR3 spans 15 amino acids. The V segment lost 1 base and the J segment 3 bases; nucleotides outside the gene matches: 6. The CDR3 region is CASSIAGGEGYEQYF. As DNA, the CDR3 is TGTGCCAGTAGTATAGCTGGAGGGGAGGGCTACGAGCAGTACTTC.

V gene TRBV19 combines with J gene TRBJ1-3; TRBD1 matches at 8 bases. The germline V gene has CDR1 LNHDA and CDR2 SQIVND (reference sequence). This CDR3 contains 15 residues. The ends lost 2 bases at V and 2 bases at J; junction bases unmatched: 2. CDR3 sequence: CASSIRTGTGNTIYF. The CDR3, as DNA: TGTGCCAGTAGTATAAGGACAGGGACTGGAAACACCATATATTTT.

V usage is TRBV10-3 and J usage is TRBJ2-7; D may match TRBD1 or TRBD2 (5 bases each). V lost 6 bases and J lost 2, with 17 bases in between. CDR1 ENHRY and CDR2 SYGVKD come from the germline V gene. This CDR3 is 15 amino acids long. The CDR3 coding sequence is TGTGCCATCAGGATCGACGGGGACCTTACCTACGAGCAGTACTTC. Its protein product is CAIRIDGDLTYEQYF.

The chain uses TRBV27 and TRBJ2-1; D gene unclear. Trimming shortened V by 5 bases and J by 9 bases, and 11 bases separated the two germline ends. CDR3 size: 12 residues. In germline, CDR1 is MNHEY, CDR2 SMNVEV (reference sequence). The CDR3 sequence is CASSTGGSEQFF. The DNA for the CDR3 is TGTGCCAGCAGTACGGGTGGTTCTGAGCAGTTCTTC.

The rearrangement links TRBV4-1 to TRBJ2-7, with 13 bases matching TRBD2. This CDR3 contains 15 residues. Unmatched junction bases numbered 5, after V lost 6 bases and J lost 3 bases. The V gene's germline CDR1 is MGHRA and CDR2 YSYEKL. This chain's CDR3 is CASRQLAGGLYEQYF. CDR3 nucleotide sequence: TGCGCCAGCAGACAACTAGCGGGGGGGCTCTACGAGCAGTACTTC.

The chain has TRBV5-4 and TRBJ2-3; a weak D match, TRBD1 (6 bases). The CDR3 is made up of 14 amino acids. Deletions cut 2 bases from V and 3 bases from J, with 10 bases between. Germline loops: CDR1 SGHNT, CDR2 YYREEE (reference sequence). The CDR3 region is CASSFNRATDTQYF. The CDR3 DNA sequence: TGTGCCAGCAGCTTCAACAGGGCGACAGATACGCAGTATTTT.

The chain recombines TRBV29-1 with TRBJ2-7, with 7 bases fitting TRBD1. J was trimmed by 3 bases and V by 6 bases; bases with no gene match: 11. Germline V gene sequence: CDR1 SQVTM, CDR2 ANQGSEA. The CDR3 sequence is 14 residues long. CDR3 DNA sequence: TGCAGCGTGACTACAGGGGACAAAGGCTACGAGCAGTACTTC. Protein product: CSVTTGDKGYEQYF.

The J gene is TRBJ2-4, the V gene TRBV7-9; no reliable D call. The germline V gene encodes CDR1 SEHNR and CDR2 FQNEAQ (reference sequence). This CDR3 region has 13 residues. The V and J ends lost 1 base and 6 bases respectively, with 7 bases between them. CDR3 amino acids: CASSLDGLNIQYF. In nucleotides, the CDR3 is TGTGCCAGCAGCTTAGACGGGCTAAACATTCAGTACTTC. Full variable domain (remainder filled in from reference TRBV7-9 and TRBJ2-4): DTGVSQNPRHKITKRGQNVTFRCDPISEHNRLYWYRQTLGQGPEFLTYFQNEAQLEKSRLLSDRFSAERPKGSFSTLEIQRTEQGDSAMYLCASSLDGLNIQYFGAGTRLSVL.

This rearrangement joins TRBV7-6 to TRBJ2-7; TRBD1 might be the D (5 bases). Trimming took 0 bases from V and 3 from J, leaving 15 bases between them. CDR1 is SGHVS and CDR2 is FNYEAQ in the germline V gene. This CDR3 spans 16 amino acids. The CDR3 coding sequence is TGTGCCAGCAGCTTAGCCTGGGCCCAGGGCTACTACGAGCAGTACTTC. Protein: CASSLAWAQGYYEQYF.

The gene calls are TRBV19 and TRBJ2-1; no reliable D call. Per the germline V gene, CDR1 is LNHDA and CDR2 is SQIVND (reference sequence). Trimming pared 4 bases from V and 5 bases from J, leaving 12 bases between. The CDR3 runs 14 residues. As DNA, the CDR3 is TGTGCCAGTAGTAGAGAAGGCCGGCACAATGAGCAGTTCTTC. Its translation: CASSREGRHNEQFF.

In the case of this clone: This specimen includes other DNA sequences encoding the same CDR3. The chain recombines TRBV6-2 or TRBV6-3 with TRBJ1-5; weak D call: TRBD1 (6 bases). Trimming took off 6 bases at V and 2 bases at J, with 11 bases between the two ends. This CDR3 spans 14 amino acids. Looked up from germline, CDR1 is MNHEY and CDR2 is SVGEGT. DNA of the CDR3: TGTGCCAGCAGCCTACAGGGTGGCAATCAGCCCCAGCATTTT. This encodes CASSLQGGNQPQHF.

This rearrangement joins TRBV6-5 to TRBJ1-3, with D uncertain. The CDR3 contains 15 residues. The germline V gene has CDR1 MNHEY and CDR2 SVGAGI. Trimming shortened V by 2 bases and J by 0 bases, and 8 bases separated the two germline ends. CDR3 DNA: TGTGCCAGCAGTTACGCCAGGAACTCTGGAAACACCATATATTTT. It is translated as CASSYARNSGNTIYF.

V gene TRBV18 combines with J gene TRBJ2-5; a possible D gene is TRBD2 (7 bases). CDR1 and CDR2 (germline): KGHSH, LQKENI. Trimming stripped 0 bases from V and 4 bases from J, with 12 bases between. The CDR3 length is 15 residues. The CDR3 DNA is TGTGCCAGCTCACCACCGAGGGGGGGAATAGAGACCCAGTACTTC. Translated: CASSPPRGGIETQYF.

This clone came up once. This rearrangement joins TRBV30 to TRBJ2-1, with 9 bases matching TRBD1. The V and J ends lost 4 bases and 3 bases, in that order; junction bases with no gene match: 7. The germline CDR1 and CDR2 sequences are GTSNPN and SVGIG (reference sequence). This CDR3 has 15 residues. Here the CDR3 DNA reads TGTGCCTGGAAGATCCGGGACAGGGACTACAATGAGCAGTTCTTC. The encoded protein is CAWKIRDRDYNEQFF.

The sample holds a few counts of this clone. The chain recombines TRBV7-2 with TRBJ2-2; 9 bases are a match to TRBD1. The CDR3 is 17 residues long. Germline assignment: CDR1 SGHTA and CDR2 FQGNSA. V lost 2 bases, J lost 4 bases, and 8 bases stayed unmatched. In DNA form, the CDR3 reads TGTGCCAGCAGCTTATATTTGTCACAGGGGGCCACCGGGGAGCTGTTTTTT. As protein: CASSLYLSQGATGELFF.

This rearrangement joins TRBV13 to TRBJ1-2; D gene ambiguous. The CDR3 length is 18 residues. The ends were cut back, 1 base at V and 4 bases at J, with 22 bases in the middle. Germline V gene lookup returns CDR1 PRHDT and CDR2 FYEKMQ (reference sequence). The CDR3 loop reads CASSLVQAGEGHFYGYTF. CDR3 nucleotide sequence: TGTGCCAGCAGCTTAGTCCAGGCCGGGGAGGGCCATTTCTATGGCTACACCTTC.